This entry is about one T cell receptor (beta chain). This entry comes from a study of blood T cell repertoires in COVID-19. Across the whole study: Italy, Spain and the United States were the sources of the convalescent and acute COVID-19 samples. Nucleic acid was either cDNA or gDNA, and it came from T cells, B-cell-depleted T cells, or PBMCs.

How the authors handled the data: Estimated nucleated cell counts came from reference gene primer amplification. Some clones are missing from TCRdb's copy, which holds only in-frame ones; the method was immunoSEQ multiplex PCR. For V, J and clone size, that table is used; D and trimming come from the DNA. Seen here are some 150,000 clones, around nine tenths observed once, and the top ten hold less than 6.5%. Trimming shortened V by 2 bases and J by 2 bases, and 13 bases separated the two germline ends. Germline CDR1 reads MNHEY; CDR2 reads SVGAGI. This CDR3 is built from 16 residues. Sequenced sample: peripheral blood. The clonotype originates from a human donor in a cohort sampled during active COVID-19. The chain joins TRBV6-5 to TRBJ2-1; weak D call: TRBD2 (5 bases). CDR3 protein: CASSYESGIPYNEQFF. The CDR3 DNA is TGTGCCAGCAGTTACGAAAGCGGAATACCCTACAATGAGCAGTTCTTC.